This is a list of T cell receptor beta chains from one sample in a study of T cells after yellow fever vaccination. Each CDR3 protein is one row after TCRdb ran MiXCR on the 5' RACE reads. This sample has some 250,000 distinct CDR3 sequences, with over 3% found just once. Specimen: PBMCs, collected 15 days after the yellow fever booster vaccination. The receptors come from a man younger than 30 who received the YFV17D yellow fever vaccine. The CDR3 runs from the conserved cysteine through the conserved F or W. The D gene is left open where the match is weak. Rows may omit the clone size; those that give it use once, few, many or a size class.

d_call j_call v_call clone_size cdr3_nt cdr3_aa
- TRBJ1-5 TRBV5-1 many TGCGCCAGCAGCTTGGGGACATCGAATCAGCCCCAGCATTTT CASSLGTSNQPQHF
- TRBJ2-3 TRBV7-3 many TGTGCCAGCAGCCCAACAGAGCGGGATACGCAGTATTTT CASSPTERDTQYF
- TRBJ2-5 TRBV7-2 many TGTGCCAGCAGCCCGGCCCGGACGGCGAAGAGAGGAGGCCAGTACTTC CASSPARTAKRGGQYF
- TRBJ1-5 TRBV14 many TGTGCCAGCAGCCAGGGTCCTGATCAGCCCCAGCATTTT CASSQGPDQPQHF
- TRBJ2-5 TRBV5-1 many TGCGCCAGCAGCACGTCAGGTACACAGACCCAGTACTTC CASSTSGTQTQYF
- TRBJ2-6 TRBV7-9 many TGTGCCAGCAGCTTACTGAGGGCCGGGGCCAACGTCCTGACTTTC CASSLLRAGANVLTF
- TRBJ2-2 TRBV4-1 many TGCGCCAGCAAGCGACAGACGAACACCGGGGAGCTGTTTTTT CASKRQTNTGELFF
TRBD1 TRBJ2-6 TRBV4-2 many TGTGCCAGCAGCCAGGGGACAGGGGGTTCCGGGGCCAACGTCCTGACTTTC CASSQGTGGSGANVLTF
- TRBJ1-2 TRBV7-8 many TGTGCCAGCAGCTTGGAACAGAGCTACTATGGCTACACCTTC CASSLEQSYYGYTF
- TRBJ1-4 TRBV18 many TGTGCCAGCTCACACTACCCTCCGCAGGGGAATATGATTGATGAAAAACTGTTTTTT CASSHYPPQGNMIDEKLFF
TRBD1 TRBJ2-2 TRBV4-1 many TGCGCCAGCAAGGAGGGACAGGGGGACACCGGGGAGCTGTTTTTT CASKEGQGDTGELFF
- TRBJ1-3 TRBV4-3 many TGCGCCAGCAGCCAAGCCTACAAGGTCATAACTGGAAACACCATATATTTT CASSQAYKVITGNTIYF
- TRBJ2-6 TRBV3-1 few TGTGCCAGCAGCCAACATGGACGGAAGTTCTCTGGGGCCAACGTCCTGACTTTC CASSQHGRKFSGANVLTF
TRBD1 TRBJ2-4 TRBV7-9 many TGTGCCAGCAGCTCTGGGGACAGACATCTAGCCAAAAACATTCAGTACTTC CASSSGDRHLAKNIQYF
- TRBJ1-5 TRBV7-2 few TGTGCCAGCAGCTTAGGGTTCCGGGACTTCGGCAATCAGCCCCAGCATTTT CASSLGFRDFGNQPQHF
- TRBJ1-5 TRBV3-1 many TGTGCCAGCAGCGGACCAGGCAGCAATCAGCCCCAGCATTTT CASSGPGSNQPQHF
- TRBJ2-5 TRBV7-9 many TGTGCCAGCAGCCCCAGACAGGCCCGGCTAGAGACCCAGTACTTC CASSPRQARLETQYF
- TRBJ2-2 TRBV4-1 few TGCGCCAGCAGCCATGTCGGGGGCCGCACCGGGGAGCTGTTTTTT CASSHVGGRTGELFF
- TRBJ2-5 TRBV5-6 many TGTGCCAGCAGCTCACAGGGTTTCCAAGAGACCCAGTACTTC CASSSQGFQETQYF
- TRBJ2-3 TRBV7-9 - TGTGCCAGCAGCTTACGGCGGAATAGCACAGATACGCAGTATTTT CASSLRRNSTDTQYF
- TRBJ2-2 TRBV29-1 many TGCAGCGCTGGGGGTTGGCACACCGGGGAGCTGTTTTTT CSAGGWHTGELFF
- TRBJ1-5 TRBV6-6 many TGTGCCAGCAGTTACCAGACGGAGGGGTCTAATAGGCCCCAGCATTTT CASSYQTEGSNRPQHF
TRBD2 TRBJ2-3 TRBV5-1 many TGCGCCAGCAGCCTAGCGGGGGGGACAGATACGCAGTATTTT CASSLAGGTDTQYF
- TRBJ2-3 TRBV19 many TGTGCCAGTAAATCGCCGGGGGGCACAGATACGCAGTATTTT CASKSPGGTDTQYF
- TRBJ2-5 TRBV5-4 many TGTGCCAGCAGCCTAGGCTTAAGATACCTCCAAGAGACCCAGTACTTC CASSLGLRYLQETQYF
TRBD2 TRBJ2-1 TRBV9 many TGTGCCAGCAGCGTAGCGGGGGGGCCCTACAATGAGCAGTTCTTC CASSVAGGPYNEQFF